This entry features one T cell receptor beta chain sequence. The antigen remains undetermined. Authors of the study amplified TCR beta CDR3 regions from RNA transcripts. RT-PCR in the first round (using the HTBI primer set) targeted the TCR CDR3. MiXCR, run by TCRdb on the multiplex PCR reads, gives a single entry per CDR3 protein. The data hold 500,000 to 800,000 distinct CDR3 sequences, with about 45% observed a single time. The data derive from a study of T cells in Graves' hyperthyroidism and ophthalmopathy. Study findings and constraints: Blood also held most thyroid clonotypes expanded beyond 0.001. Ophthalmopathy was model-predicted a median about 6 months pre-onset.

Exclusion followed for patients with uncontrolled infection, other autoimmune disease, pregnancy or lactation. Diagnoses were made from clinical symptoms, serum measures (thyroxine and TRAb), thyroid ultrasound and orbital computed tomography. This clonotype originated in an adult man with Graves' disease, either hyperthyroidism or ophthalmopathy (not recorded which). Sequenced material: peripheral blood or thyroid tissue (not recorded which).

The CDR3 DNA reads TGCAGTGCCCAAGGGACCGAGGGACCGGGCTATGGCTACACCTTC. It yields the protein CSAQGTEGPGYGYTF. The rearrangement joins TRBV20-1 to TRBJ1-2; D may be TRBD1 (5 bases). Trimming took 6 bases from V and 4 from J, leaving 21 bases between them. CDR1 and CDR2 (germline): DFQATT, SNEGSKA (reference sequence). The CDR3 consists of 15 residues.